Sequencing of this TCR beta chain was carried out in a study of blood T cells in healthy people across ages. At the level of the study: There was about one barcoded beta molecule captured by template switching per two T cells.

Germline CDR1 reads DFQATT; CDR2 reads SNEGSKA (reference sequence). The CDR3 totals 14 residues. With V trimmed by 3 bases and J by 3 bases, 5 bases remained unmatched. Each donor had 9 to 10 milliliters of peripheral blood drawn. Findings of the study overall: Donor CMV status was unknown, possibly confounding expanded clonotype changes. Fewer expanded clones and more diversity marked long-lived versus aged donors.

It was with a sample-barcoded 5' primer and a J-beta primer mix that a second PCR of about 6 to 12 cycles was run. Via MiXCR, TCRdb re-called the 5' RACE reads, giving one row per CDR3 protein. Found here are about 590,000 distinct CDR3 sequences, about 30% of them singletons; the top ten hold less than 20%. This clonotype was recorded many times. Its antigen is not known. The TCR originated in a woman of 80 years or more in good health. This chain uses TRBV20-1 with TRBJ1-5, with TRBD1 matching over 7 bases. The sequenced sample was blood. CDR3 amino acids: CSAREDRVNQPQHF. CDR3 sequence (DNA): TGCAGTGCTAGGGAAGACAGGGTCAATCAGCCCCAGCATTTT.